Listed below are T cell receptor beta chains from one sample, sequenced in a study of regulatory and conventional T cells in breast cancer. TCRdb re-analysed the PCR reads in MiXCR, keeping a single row per CDR3 protein. The table includes more than 15,000 distinct CDR3 sequences, approximately 32% detected once. The sample consisted of conventional T cells from blood. The receptors derive from a female donor in good health. CDR3s include the opening cysteine and the closing phenylalanine or tryptophan. The order of the fields is CDR3 length, V gene, D gene, J gene, CDR3 protein. A D gene is named only where the DNA matches it firmly.

CDR3 length: 14
V gene: TRBV11-3
D gene: NA
J gene: TRBJ2-1
CDR3 protein: CASSLDPLYNEQFF

CDR3 length: 15
V gene: TRBV7-9
D gene: NA
J gene: TRBJ1-4
CDR3 protein: CASSSGGATNEKLLF

CDR3 length: 14
V gene: TRBV7-2
D gene: NA
J gene: TRBJ1-5
CDR3 protein: CASSLVQGNQPQHF

CDR3 length: 15
V gene: TRBV7-2
D gene: NA
J gene: TRBJ2-7
CDR3 protein: CASSTLRRNRAEQYF

CDR3 length: 13
V gene: TRBV20-1
D gene: NA
J gene: TRBJ1-5
CDR3 protein: CSVAETINQPQHF

CDR3 length: 16
V gene: TRBV6-2/TRBV6-3
D gene: NA
J gene: TRBJ2-1
CDR3 protein: CASSYSYGVSYNEQFF

CDR3 length: 13
V gene: TRBV12-3/TRBV12-4
D gene: NA
J gene: TRBJ2-3
CDR3 protein: CASEPGFPDTQYF

CDR3 length: 13
V gene: TRBV12-3/TRBV12-4
D gene: NA
J gene: TRBJ2-2
CDR3 protein: CASSLSNTGELLF

CDR3 length: 16
V gene: TRBV6-1
D gene: TRBD1
J gene: TRBJ2-3
CDR3 protein: CASSEAVQGAADTQYF

CDR3 length: 16
V gene: TRBV20-1
D gene: NA
J gene: TRBJ1-6
CDR3 protein: CSAFNHMGGDNSPLHF

CDR3 length: 16
V gene: TRBV6-5
D gene: TRBD2
J gene: TRBJ2-7
CDR3 protein: CASSYPLAGGTYEQYF

CDR3 length: 13
V gene: TRBV7-2
D gene: TRBD1
J gene: TRBJ2-7
CDR3 protein: CASSWPGQSEQYF

CDR3 length: 15
V gene: TRBV12-3/TRBV12-4
D gene: TRBD1
J gene: TRBJ1-5
CDR3 protein: CASSSGGSSNQPQHF

CDR3 length: 14
V gene: TRBV20-1
D gene: NA
J gene: TRBJ1-6
CDR3 protein: CSARTASRNSPLHF

CDR3 length: 13
V gene: TRBV7-2
D gene: NA
J gene: TRBJ2-3
CDR3 protein: CVSSPGNRDTQYF

CDR3 length: 11
V gene: TRBV6-5
D gene: NA
J gene: TRBJ2-7
CDR3 protein: CASSYRSEQYF

CDR3 length: 15
V gene: TRBV7-9
D gene: NA
J gene: TRBJ2-5
CDR3 protein: CASSFLGQGQETQYF

CDR3 length: 15
V gene: TRBV6-2/TRBV6-3
D gene: NA
J gene: TRBJ2-7
CDR3 protein: CASSSLAGTTYEQYF

CDR3 length: 15
V gene: TRBV3-1
D gene: NA
J gene: TRBJ1-1
CDR3 protein: CASSHPGSSNTEAFF

CDR3 length: 17
V gene: TRBV7-9
D gene: NA
J gene: TRBJ1-3
CDR3 protein: CASSFGSGRGIGNTIYF

CDR3 length: 16
V gene: TRBV7-8
D gene: NA
J gene: TRBJ1-5
CDR3 protein: CASSPTRTVINQPQHF

CDR3 length: 15
V gene: TRBV5-1
D gene: TRBD2
J gene: TRBJ2-1
CDR3 protein: CASSPTSGGVHEQFF

CDR3 length: 14
V gene: TRBV7-9
D gene: TRBD1
J gene: TRBJ1-1
CDR3 protein: CASSRQGGNTEAFF

CDR3 length: 12
V gene: TRBV12-3/TRBV12-4
D gene: NA
J gene: TRBJ2-3
CDR3 protein: CASSLITDTQYF

CDR3 length: 16
V gene: TRBV20-1
D gene: NA
J gene: TRBJ1-2
CDR3 protein: CSARAVGADDYYGYTF

CDR3 length: 11
V gene: TRBV6-6
D gene: NA
J gene: TRBJ2-7
CDR3 protein: CASSFNYEQYF

CDR3 length: 15
V gene: TRBV19
D gene: NA
J gene: TRBJ1-1
CDR3 protein: CASSIPGGRNTEAFF

CDR3 length: 16
V gene: TRBV7-2
D gene: TRBD1
J gene: TRBJ1-5
CDR3 protein: CASSAKGQGGSQPQHF

CDR3 length: 15
V gene: TRBV12-3/TRBV12-4
D gene: NA
J gene: TRBJ2-7
CDR3 protein: CAGSPVGPGFSEQYF

CDR3 length: 12
V gene: TRBV7-9
D gene: NA
J gene: TRBJ2-7
CDR3 protein: CASSSSSYEQYF

CDR3 length: 15
V gene: TRBV7-9
D gene: NA
J gene: TRBJ1-1
CDR3 protein: CASSLAPEGDTEAFF

CDR3 length: 14
V gene: TRBV29-1
D gene: NA
J gene: TRBJ2-5
CDR3 protein: CSVALGTTQETQYF

CDR3 length: 14
V gene: TRBV20-1
D gene: NA
J gene: TRBJ1-5
CDR3 protein: CSARDTTGNQPQHF

CDR3 length: 15
V gene: TRBV19
D gene: NA
J gene: TRBJ1-1
CDR3 protein: CASSTTGTQNTEAFF

CDR3 length: 16
V gene: TRBV20-1
D gene: TRBD2
J gene: TRBJ2-3
CDR3 protein: CSARKASGGYTDTQYF

CDR3 length: 15
V gene: TRBV5-1
D gene: TRBD2
J gene: TRBJ2-7
CDR3 protein: CASSLGTSGSYEQYF

CDR3 length: 15
V gene: TRBV19
D gene: TRBD1
J gene: TRBJ1-6
CDR3 protein: CASSIGQGMNSPLRF

CDR3 length: 14
V gene: TRBV6-2/TRBV6-3
D gene: NA
J gene: TRBJ1-1
CDR3 protein: CASSLKGDEGRAFF

CDR3 length: 16
V gene: TRBV6-6
D gene: TRBD2
J gene: TRBJ2-3
CDR3 protein: CASTLAGRVTTDTQYF

CDR3 length: 15
V gene: TRBV20-1
D gene: NA
J gene: TRBJ2-7
CDR3 protein: CSAGGGQTFSYEQYF

CDR3 length: 17
V gene: TRBV7-2
D gene: TRBD2
J gene: TRBJ2-5
CDR3 protein: CASSLGTSGIAAETQYF

CDR3 length: 11
V gene: TRBV4-1
D gene: NA
J gene: TRBJ1-1
CDR3 protein: CAKTADTEAFF

CDR3 length: 15
V gene: TRBV7-2
D gene: NA
J gene: TRBJ2-3
CDR3 protein: CASSQLPPSTDTQYF

CDR3 length: 15
V gene: TRBV20-1
D gene: TRBD1
J gene: TRBJ1-6
CDR3 protein: CSARAGGAPNSPLHF

CDR3 length: 13
V gene: TRBV20-1
D gene: NA
J gene: TRBJ1-3
CDR3 protein: CSAGRSSGNTIYF